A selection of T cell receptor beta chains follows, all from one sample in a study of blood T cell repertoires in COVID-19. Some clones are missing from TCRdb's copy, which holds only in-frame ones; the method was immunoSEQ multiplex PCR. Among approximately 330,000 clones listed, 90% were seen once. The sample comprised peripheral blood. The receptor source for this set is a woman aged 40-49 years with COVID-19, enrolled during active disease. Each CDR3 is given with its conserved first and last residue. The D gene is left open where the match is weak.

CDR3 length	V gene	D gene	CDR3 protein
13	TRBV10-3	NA	CALAGVDTDTQYF
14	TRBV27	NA	CASSLGQGNQPQHF
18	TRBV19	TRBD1	CASSIVGLSGQGNYGYTF
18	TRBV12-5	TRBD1	CASGLISFRTGFTGELFF
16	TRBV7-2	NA	CASSYLSSYPSGEAFF
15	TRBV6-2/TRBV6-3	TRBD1	CASSSPDRAYTEAFF
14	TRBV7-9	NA	CASKLSRDTNEQFF
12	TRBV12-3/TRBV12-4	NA	CASRLPGNTIYF
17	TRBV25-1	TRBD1	CASSEPKRDREAGEQYF
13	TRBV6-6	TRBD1	CASSRTGENGYTF
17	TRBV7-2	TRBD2	CASSFGRRASGKYEQYF
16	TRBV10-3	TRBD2	CATSPGLAGVTDTQYF
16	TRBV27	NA	CASSLYHGREADTQYF
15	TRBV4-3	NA	CASSQDFSAGNTIYF
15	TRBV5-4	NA	CASSAPEARSTEAFF
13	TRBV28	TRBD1	CASSSSDRDEQYF
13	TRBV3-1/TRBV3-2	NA	CASSSRGLETQYF
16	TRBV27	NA	CASSLPLGLAGNTIYF
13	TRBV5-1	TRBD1	CASSQGGGNTIYF
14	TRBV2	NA	CASSDGHGGSPLHF
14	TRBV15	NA	CATSRQTGNYGYTF
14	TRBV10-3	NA	CATEKGGDQETQYF
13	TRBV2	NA	CASIPRGLGEQYF
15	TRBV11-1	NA	CASSLGTGANYGYTF
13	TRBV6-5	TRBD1	CASRMTGIAEAFF
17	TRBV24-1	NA	CATSDSGLGTPGYEQYF
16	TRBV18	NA	CASSPPGGPHGNTIYF
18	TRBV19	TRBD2	CASRVRGGIGAGANVLTF
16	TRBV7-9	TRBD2	CASSSRLAGESYEQYF